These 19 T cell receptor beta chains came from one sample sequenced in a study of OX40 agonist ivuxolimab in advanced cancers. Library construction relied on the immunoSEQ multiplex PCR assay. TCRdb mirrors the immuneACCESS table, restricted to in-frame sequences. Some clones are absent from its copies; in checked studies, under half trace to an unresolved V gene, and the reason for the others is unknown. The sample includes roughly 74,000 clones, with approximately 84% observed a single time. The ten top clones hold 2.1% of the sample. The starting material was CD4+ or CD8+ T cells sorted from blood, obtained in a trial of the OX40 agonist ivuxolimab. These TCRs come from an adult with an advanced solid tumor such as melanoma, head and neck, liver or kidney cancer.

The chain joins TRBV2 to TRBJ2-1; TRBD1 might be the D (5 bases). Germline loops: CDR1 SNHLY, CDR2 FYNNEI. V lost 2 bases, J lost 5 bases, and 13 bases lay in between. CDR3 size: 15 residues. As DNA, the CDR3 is TGTGCCAGCAGTGAATGGCAGGGTTACAACAATGAGCAGTTCTTC. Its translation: CASSEWQGYNNEQFF.

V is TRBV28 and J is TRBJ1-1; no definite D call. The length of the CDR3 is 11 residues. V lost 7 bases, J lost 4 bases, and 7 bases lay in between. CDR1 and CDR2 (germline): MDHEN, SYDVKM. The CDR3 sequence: CASISGTEAFF. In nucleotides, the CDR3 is TGTGCCAGCATTAGTGGCACTGAAGCTTTCTTT. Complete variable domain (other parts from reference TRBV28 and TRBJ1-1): DVKVTQSSRYLVKRTGEKVFLECVQDMDHENMFWYRQDPGLGLRLIYFSYDVKMKEKGDIPEGYSVSREKKERFSLILESASTNQTSMYLCASISGTEAFFGQGTRLTVV.

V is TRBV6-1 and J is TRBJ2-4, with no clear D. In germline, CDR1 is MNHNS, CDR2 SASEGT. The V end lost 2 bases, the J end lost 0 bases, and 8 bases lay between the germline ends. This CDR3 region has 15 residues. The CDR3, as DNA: TGTGCCAGCAGTGAAAGGTTACTAGCCAAAAACATTCAGTACTTC. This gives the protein CASSERLLAKNIQYF.

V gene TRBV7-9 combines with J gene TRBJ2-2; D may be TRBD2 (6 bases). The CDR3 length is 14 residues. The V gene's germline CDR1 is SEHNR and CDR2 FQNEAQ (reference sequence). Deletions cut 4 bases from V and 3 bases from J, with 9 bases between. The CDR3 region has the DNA TGTGCCAGCAGCTCGACTAGTGACACCGGGGAGCTGTTTTTT. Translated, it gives CASSSTSDTGELFF.

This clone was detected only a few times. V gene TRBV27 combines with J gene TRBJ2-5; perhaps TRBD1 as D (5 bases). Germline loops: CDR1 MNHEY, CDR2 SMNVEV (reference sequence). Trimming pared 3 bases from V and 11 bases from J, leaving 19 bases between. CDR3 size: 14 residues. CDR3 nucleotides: TGTGCCAGCAGTTTCCAGGGTGCCCGGGCAGAGCAGTACTTC. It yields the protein CASSFQGARAEQYF.

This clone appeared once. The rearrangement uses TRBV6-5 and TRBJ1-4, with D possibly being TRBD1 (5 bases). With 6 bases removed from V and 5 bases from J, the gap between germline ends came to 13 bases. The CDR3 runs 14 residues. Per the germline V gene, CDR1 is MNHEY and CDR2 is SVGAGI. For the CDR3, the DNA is TGTGCCAGCAGGGCAGGGAGCGTAAATGAAAAACTGTTTTTT. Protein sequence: CASRAGSVNEKLFF.

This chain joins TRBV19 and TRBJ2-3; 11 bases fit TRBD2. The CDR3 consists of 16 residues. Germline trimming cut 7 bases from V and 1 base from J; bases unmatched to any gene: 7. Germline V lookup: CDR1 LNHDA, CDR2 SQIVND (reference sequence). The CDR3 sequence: CASTNQGLAGTDTQYF. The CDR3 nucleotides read TGTGCCAGTACGAACCAGGGACTAGCGGGCACAGATACGCAGTATTTT.

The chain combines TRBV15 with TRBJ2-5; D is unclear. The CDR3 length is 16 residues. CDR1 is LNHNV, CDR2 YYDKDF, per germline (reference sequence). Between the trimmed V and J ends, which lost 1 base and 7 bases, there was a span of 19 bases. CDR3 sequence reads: CATSRVPPQAWGTQYF. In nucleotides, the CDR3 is TGTGCCACCAGCAGAGTCCCCCCGCAGGCCTGGGGGACCCAGTACTTC.

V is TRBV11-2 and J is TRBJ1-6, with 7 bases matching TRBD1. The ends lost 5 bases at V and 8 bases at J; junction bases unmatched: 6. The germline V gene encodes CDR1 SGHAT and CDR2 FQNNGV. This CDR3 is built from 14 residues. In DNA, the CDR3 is TGTGCCAGCAGCCGAACAGGGGCGGATTCACCCCTCCACTTT. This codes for CASSRTGADSPLHF.

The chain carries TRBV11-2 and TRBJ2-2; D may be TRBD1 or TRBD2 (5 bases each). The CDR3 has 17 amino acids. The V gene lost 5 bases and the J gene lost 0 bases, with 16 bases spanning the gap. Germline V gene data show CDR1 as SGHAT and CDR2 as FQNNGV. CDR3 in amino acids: CASSTRGERTNTGELFF. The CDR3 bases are TGTGCCAGCAGCACAAGAGGGGAGAGGACGAACACCGGGGAGCTGTTTTTT.

The CDR3 sequence is CASSLDLGLGPNEQFF. The DNA of the CDR3 is TGTGCCAGCAGCTTAGATTTGGGACTAGGGCCAAATGAGCAGTTCTTC. V usage is TRBV11-3 and J usage is TRBJ2-1; 8 positions match TRBD2. CDR1 and CDR2 from the germline V gene are SGHNT and YENEEA. V trimming: 0 bases; J trimming: 7 bases; junction bases outside the gene matches: 8. CDR3 length: 16 amino acids.

DNA of the CDR3: TGTGCCAGCAGCTCGTCCGGTATCTATAATTCACCCCTCCACTTT. Amino acid sequence: CASSSSGIYNSPLHF. The chain carries TRBV28 and TRBJ1-6; D gene ambiguous. CDR3 length: 15 residues. V lost 6 bases and J lost 3, with 12 bases in between. The germline V gene encodes CDR1 MDHEN and CDR2 SYDVKM.

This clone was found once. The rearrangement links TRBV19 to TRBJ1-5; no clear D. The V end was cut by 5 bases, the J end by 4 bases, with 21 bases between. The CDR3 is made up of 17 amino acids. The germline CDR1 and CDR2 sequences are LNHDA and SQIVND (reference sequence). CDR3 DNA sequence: TGTGCCAGTAGTTCCCGTGAAACCGTGGCCCTTAATCAGCCCCAGCATTTT. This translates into CASSSRETVALNQPQHF.

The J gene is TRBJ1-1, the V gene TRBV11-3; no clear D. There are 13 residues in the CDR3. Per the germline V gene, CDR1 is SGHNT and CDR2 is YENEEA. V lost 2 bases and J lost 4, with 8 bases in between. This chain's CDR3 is CASSLKGRTEAFF. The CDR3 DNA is TGTGCCAGCAGCTTAAAGGGTCGCACTGAAGCTTTCTTT. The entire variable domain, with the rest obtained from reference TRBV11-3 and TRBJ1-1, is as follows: EAGVVQSPRYKIIEKKQPVAFWCNPISGHNTLYWYLQNLGQGPELLIRYENEEAVDDSQLPKDRFSAERLKGVDSTLKIQPAELGDSAVYLCASSLKGRTEAFFGQGTRLTVV.

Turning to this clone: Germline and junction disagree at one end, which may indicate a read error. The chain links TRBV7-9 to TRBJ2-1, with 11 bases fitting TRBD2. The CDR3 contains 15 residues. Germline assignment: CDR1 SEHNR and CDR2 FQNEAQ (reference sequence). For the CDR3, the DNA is TGTGCCACCAGCTTCGCCCTAGCGGGGGGTAATGAGCAGTTCTTC. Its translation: CATSFALAGGNEQFF.

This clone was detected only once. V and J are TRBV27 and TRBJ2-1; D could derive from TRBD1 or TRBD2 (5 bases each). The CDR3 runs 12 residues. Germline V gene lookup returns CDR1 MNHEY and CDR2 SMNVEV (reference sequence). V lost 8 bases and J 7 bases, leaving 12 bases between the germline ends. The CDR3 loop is CASGDPLNEQFF. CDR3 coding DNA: TGTGCCAGCGGGGACCCGTTGAATGAGCAGTTCTTC.

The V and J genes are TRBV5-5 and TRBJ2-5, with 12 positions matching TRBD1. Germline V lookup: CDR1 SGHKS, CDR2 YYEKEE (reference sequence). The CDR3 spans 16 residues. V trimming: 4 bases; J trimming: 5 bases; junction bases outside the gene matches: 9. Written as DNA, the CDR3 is TGTGCCAGCAGCCACCGCGGGACAGGGGGCTTTGAGACCCAGTACTTC. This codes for CASSHRGTGGFETQYF.

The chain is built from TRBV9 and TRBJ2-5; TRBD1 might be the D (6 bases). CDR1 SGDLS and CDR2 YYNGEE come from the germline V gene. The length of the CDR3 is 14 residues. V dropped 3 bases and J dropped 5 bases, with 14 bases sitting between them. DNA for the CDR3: TGTGCCAGCAGCGCCATACGGGACACGGAGACCCAGTACTTC. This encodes CASSAIRDTETQYF.

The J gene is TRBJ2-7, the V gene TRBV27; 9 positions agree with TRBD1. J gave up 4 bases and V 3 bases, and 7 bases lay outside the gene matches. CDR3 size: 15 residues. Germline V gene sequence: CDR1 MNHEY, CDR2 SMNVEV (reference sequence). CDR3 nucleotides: TGTGCCAGCAGTTTGTTCGGGACAGGGACATACGAGCAGTACTTC. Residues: CASSLFGTGTYEQYF.